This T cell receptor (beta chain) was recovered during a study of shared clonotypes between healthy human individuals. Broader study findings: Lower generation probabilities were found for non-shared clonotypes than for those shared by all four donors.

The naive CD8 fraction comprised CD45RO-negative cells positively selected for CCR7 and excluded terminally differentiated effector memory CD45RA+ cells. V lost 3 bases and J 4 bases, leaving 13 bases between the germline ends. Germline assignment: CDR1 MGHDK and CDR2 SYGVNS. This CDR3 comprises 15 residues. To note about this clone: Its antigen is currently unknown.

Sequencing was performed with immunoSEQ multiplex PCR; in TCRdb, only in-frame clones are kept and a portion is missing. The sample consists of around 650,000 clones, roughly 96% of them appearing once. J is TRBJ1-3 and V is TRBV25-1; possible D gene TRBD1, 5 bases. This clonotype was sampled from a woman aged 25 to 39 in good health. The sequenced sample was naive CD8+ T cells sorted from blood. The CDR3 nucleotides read TGTGCCAGCAGTGACCTTCAGGGACCCGGAAACACCATATATTTT. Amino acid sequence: CASSDLQGPGNTIYF.